One T cell receptor (beta chain) is described in this entry. The identical CDR3 is also encoded by other nucleotide sequences in the sample. Repertoires were generated with immunoSEQ multiplex PCR, while TCRdb's copy carries only in-frame clones and drops some. Among 150,000 to 200,000 clones listed, under 95% were seen once. The data were taken from a study of control samples from healthy donors and cancer patients. The CDR3 consists of 11 residues. Trimming left V 1 base short and J 7 bases short, with 4 bases between. Germline V lookup: CDR1 DFQATT, CDR2 SNEGSKA (reference sequence). V is TRBV20-1 and J is TRBJ1-4; D remains unclear. The sample consisted of blood. This receptor was taken from a woman aged 18-29 years in good health. The CDR3 loop is CSARVGEKLFF. For the CDR3, the DNA is TGCAGTGCTAGAGTGGGTGAAAAACTGTTTTTT.